Listed below are T cell receptor beta chains from one sample, sequenced in a study of response to subunit inactivated influenza vaccine. TCRdb processed the RT-PCR reads anew with MiXCR; each CDR3 protein has one entry. This sample carries about 540,000 distinct CDR3 sequences, around 15% of them seen once, and the ten largest clones take 11%. Source: PBMCs from blood, taken 11 to 12 days after vaccination. Receptors originate from a man aged 45-60 years who received an inactivated influenza vaccine. Both conserved end residues are part of each CDR3. The D gene is left open where the match is weak. For some rows the clone size is stated as once, few or many, or as a class when expanded; others skip it.

d_call j_call v_call clone_size cdr3_aa cdr3_nt
. TRBJ2-7 TRBV7-9 few CASKLGDPYEQYF TGTGCCAGCAAGCTGGGGGACCCCTACGAGCAGTACTTC
. TRBJ2-3 TRBV12-3/TRBV12-4 . CASRADTTYTSTDTQYF TGTGCCAGCAGGGCTGATACGACATACACTTCCACAGATACGCAGTATTTT
. TRBJ2-3 TRBV21-1 few CASSKVGGPAVTQYF TGTGCCAGCAGCAAAGTGGGCGGCCCCGCGGTTACGCAGTATTTT
. TRBJ2-3 TRBV29-1 few CSAAKLVQDTQYF TGCAGCGCCGCCAAGCTTGTGCAAGATACGCAGTATTTT
TRBD2 TRBJ2-1 TRBV20-1 . CSAPHQAGLYNEQFF TGCAGTGCTCCCCACCAAGCGGGGCTCTACAATGAGCAGTTCTTC
. TRBJ2-2 TRBV6-2/TRBV6-3 . CASSYWGSLNTGELFF TGTGCCAGCAGTTACTGGGGGTCCCTGAACACCGGGGAGCTGTTTTTT
TRBD1 TRBJ2-3 TRBV7-4 few CASSEPGQRTDTQYF TGTGCCAGCAGCGAACCGGGACAGCGGACAGATACGCAGTATTTT
TRBD1 TRBJ1-1 TRBV20-1 few CSAGQAVNTEAFF TGCAGTGCTGGACAGGCTGTGAACACTGAAGCTTTCTTT
. TRBJ2-1 TRBV20-1 . CSATDLGGRPNEQFF TGCAGTGCAACCGACCTTGGGGGCCGACCCAATGAGCAGTTCTTC
. TRBJ1-6 TRBV6-1 . CATRTGASSYNSPLHF TGTGCCACCAGGACCGGGGCTAGCTCCTATAATTCACCCCTCCACTTT
TRBD1 TRBJ2-7 TRBV11-2 . CASSLKTGGSEQYF TGTGCCAGCAGCTTAAAGACAGGGGGCTCCGAGCAGTACTTC
TRBD2 TRBJ2-5 TRBV12-3/TRBV12-4 . CASSFGLAQETQYF TGTGCCAGCAGTTTTGGACTAGCTCAAGAGACCCAGTACTTC
. TRBJ2-7 TRBV28 few CASSLQNYEQYF TGTGCCAGCAGTCTTCAGAACTACGAGCAGTACTTC
TRBD2 TRBJ2-2 TRBV20-1 few CSARDPGLAAANTGELFF TGCAGTGCTAGAGATCCAGGACTAGCGGCCGCGAACACCGGGGAGCTGTTTTTT
. TRBJ2-7 TRBV7-6 few CASSPEVGGSYEQYF TGTGCCAGCAGCCCAGAGGTCGGGGGATCCTACGAGCAGTACTTC
TRBD1 TRBJ1-6 TRBV4-3 . CASSQQTGRNSPLHF TGCGCCAGCAGCCAGCAGACAGGGAGAAATTCACCCCTCCACTTT
TRBD1 TRBJ2-6 TRBV19 . CASSTGTGKRGSGANVLTF TGTGCCAGTAGTACCGGGACAGGGAAAAGGGGGTCTGGGGCCAACGTCCTGACTTTC
. TRBJ1-1 TRBV5-1 many CASSPAGNTEAFF TGCGCCAGCAGCCCAGCGGGGAACACTGAAGCTTTCTTT
TRBD2 TRBJ2-1 TRBV3-1 few CASSQARGGLANEQFF TGTGCCAGCAGCCAAGCCCGGGGGGGCCTGGCCAATGAGCAGTTCTTC
. TRBJ1-5 TRBV6-5 . CASSSGTGAMWPQHF TGTGCCAGCAGTTCTGGGACTGGAGCTATGTGGCCCCAGCATTTT
. TRBJ2-3 TRBV2 . CASSAGYTDTQYF TGTGCCAGCAGTGCTGGCTACACAGATACGCAGTATTTT
. TRBJ1-1 TRBV7-9 few CASSYKTANTEAFF TGTGCCAGCAGCTACAAGACAGCGAACACTGAAGCTTTCTTT
. TRBJ2-5 TRBV24-1 many CATSRAESQETQYF TGTGCCACCAGTCGGGCAGAGAGTCAAGAGACCCAGTACTTC
. TRBJ1-1 TRBV6-5 few CASSYGGGGNWAFF TGTGCCAGCAGTTACGGAGGGGGGGGTAATTGGGCTTTCTTT
. TRBJ2-2 TRBV5-5 few CASSFWRSDTGELFF TGTGCCAGCAGCTTTTGGAGGTCCGACACCGGGGAGCTGTTTTTT
. TRBJ2-7 TRBV29-1 many CSVAHGQPSYEQYF TGCAGCGTTGCCCACGGACAGCCCTCCTACGAGCAGTACTTC
. TRBJ2-7 TRBV11-2 few CASSFGTKPYEQYF TGTGCCAGCAGCTTCGGGACGAAACCTTACGAGCAGTACTTC
TRBD2 TRBJ2-1 TRBV7-9 many CASSSYSGSSYNEQFF TGTGCCAGCAGCTCATATAGCGGGAGCTCCTACAATGAGCAGTTCTTC
TRBD2 TRBJ2-3 TRBV20-1 many CSARTTSGTDTQYF TGCAGTGCTAGAACTACTAGCGGCACAGATACGCAGTATTTT
. TRBJ2-1 TRBV24-1 few CATRQGVEQFF TGTGCCACCAGACAGGGTGTTGAGCAGTTCTTC
TRBD1 TRBJ1-5 TRBV4-3 . CASSQESGGQPQHF TGCGCCAGCAGCCAAGAATCAGGGGGCCAGCCCCAGCATTTT
. TRBJ1-6 TRBV4-3 . CASSQDWGDGLSPLHF TGCGCCAGCAGCCAAGATTGGGGAGACGGGTTATCACCCCTCCACTTT
TRBD2 TRBJ2-1 TRBV20-1 . CSAGTSGSSYNEQFF TGCAGTGCTGGGACTAGCGGGAGTTCCTACAATGAGCAGTTCTTC
TRBD2 TRBJ2-1 TRBV5-1 many CASSQGLAGGFYNEQFF TGCGCCAGCAGCCAGGGCCTAGCGGGGGGGTTTTACAATGAGCAGTTCTTC
. TRBJ2-1 TRBV12-3/TRBV12-4 few CASSTSGLVYNEQFF TGTGCCAGCAGCACCTCGGGACTTGTCTACAATGAGCAGTTCTTC
. TRBJ2-5 TRBV5-1 few CASSLWEGETQYF TGCGCCAGCAGCTTATGGGAAGGAGAGACCCAGTACTTC
TRBD2 TRBJ2-3 TRBV11-2 few CASSLVFASGGGADTQYF TGTGCCAGCAGCTTAGTTTTTGCAAGCGGGGGGGGTGCGGATACGCAGTATTTT
. TRBJ1-5 TRBV2 few CASSEGDSNQPQHF TGTGCCAGCAGTGAAGGGGACAGCAATCAGCCCCAGCATTTT
. TRBJ1-4 TRBV12-3/TRBV12-4 many CASSFVLNEKLFF TGTGCCAGCAGTTTTGTCCTTAATGAAAAACTGTTTTTT
. TRBJ1-2 TRBV6-5 few CASTKQGFGYTF TGTGCCAGCACTAAACAGGGATTTGGCTACACCTTC
. TRBJ2-2 TRBV4-2 . CASSQDPRVGGELFF TGTGCCAGCAGCCAAGATCCCAGGGTCGGCGGGGAGCTGTTTTTT
. TRBJ2-7 TRBV14 few CASSQDRGHLSEQYF TGTGCCAGCAGCCAAGATCGGGGACACCTCTCTGAGCAGTACTTC
TRBD1 TRBJ2-3 TRBV4-2 . CASSQDTGGDTQYF TGTGCCAGCAGCCAAGATACAGGGGGAGATACGCAGTATTTT
. TRBJ1-5 TRBV2 few CASSAGSQPQHF TGTGCCAGCAGTGCGGGGAGTCAGCCCCAGCATTTT
. TRBJ1-6 TRBV2 few CASRSRESYNSPLHF TGTGCCAGCAGGAGCAGGGAGTCCTATAATTCACCCCTCCACTTT
. TRBJ2-2 TRBV12-3/TRBV12-4 . CASSFSAGSVTGELFF TGTGCCAGCAGTTTCTCGGCAGGGAGCGTAACCGGGGAGCTGTTTTTT
. TRBJ1-2 TRBV7-2 . CASSLAARTYGYTF TGTGCCAGCAGCTTGGCCGCCAGGACCTATGGCTACACCTTC
TRBD1 TRBJ1-1 TRBV11-2 few CASRPTRDREAFF TGTGCCAGCAGACCGACTCGGGACAGGGAAGCTTTCTTT
. TRBJ2-3 TRBV20-1 few CSARGQQYTDTQYF TGCAGTGCTAGAGGCCAGCAATACACAGATACGCAGTATTTT
TRBD1 TRBJ1-1 TRBV7-2 few CASAGGTANTEAFF TGTGCCAGCGCCGGTGGGACAGCGAACACTGAAGCTTTCTTT
. TRBJ1-5 TRBV20-1 many CSASRDGDQPQHF TGCAGTGCTAGCCGGGACGGAGATCAGCCCCAGCATTTT
. TRBJ2-7 TRBV5-1 many CASSIIAADHEQYF TGCGCCAGCAGCATCATAGCGGCTGATCACGAGCAGTACTTC
. TRBJ2-5 TRBV4-2 . CASSQETRREETQYF TGTGCCAGCAGCCAGGAAACTAGACGAGAAGAGACCCAGTACTTC
. TRBJ2-5 TRBV5-5 . CTSSLVVSSLQETQYF TGTACCAGCAGCTTGGTAGTCAGTTCTCTCCAAGAGACCCAGTACTTC
. TRBJ2-5 TRBV28 . CASSSGVRETQYF TGTGCCAGCAGTTCGGGCGTACGAGAGACCCAGTACTTC
TRBD1 TRBJ2-7 TRBV6-5 . CASSFSGGAPSYEQYF TGTGCCAGCAGTTTCTCAGGGGGCGCCCCTTCCTACGAGCAGTACTTC
. TRBJ2-1 TRBV29-1 . CSVGDRNYNEQFF TGCAGCGTTGGAGACAGGAACTACAATGAGCAGTTCTTC
. TRBJ1-1 TRBV4-3 . CASSKWVGSGNTEAFF TGCGCCAGCAGCAAATGGGTGGGGTCGGGAAACACTGAAGCTTTCTTT
. TRBJ1-1 TRBV27 . CASRPWVQNTEAFF TGTGCCAGCAGACCGTGGGTTCAGAACACTGAAGCTTTCTTT
TRBD1 TRBJ1-5 TRBV20-1 few CSASGTGVLYSDQPQHF TGCAGTGCTAGCGGTACAGGGGTCCTCTATAGCGATCAGCCCCAGCATTTT